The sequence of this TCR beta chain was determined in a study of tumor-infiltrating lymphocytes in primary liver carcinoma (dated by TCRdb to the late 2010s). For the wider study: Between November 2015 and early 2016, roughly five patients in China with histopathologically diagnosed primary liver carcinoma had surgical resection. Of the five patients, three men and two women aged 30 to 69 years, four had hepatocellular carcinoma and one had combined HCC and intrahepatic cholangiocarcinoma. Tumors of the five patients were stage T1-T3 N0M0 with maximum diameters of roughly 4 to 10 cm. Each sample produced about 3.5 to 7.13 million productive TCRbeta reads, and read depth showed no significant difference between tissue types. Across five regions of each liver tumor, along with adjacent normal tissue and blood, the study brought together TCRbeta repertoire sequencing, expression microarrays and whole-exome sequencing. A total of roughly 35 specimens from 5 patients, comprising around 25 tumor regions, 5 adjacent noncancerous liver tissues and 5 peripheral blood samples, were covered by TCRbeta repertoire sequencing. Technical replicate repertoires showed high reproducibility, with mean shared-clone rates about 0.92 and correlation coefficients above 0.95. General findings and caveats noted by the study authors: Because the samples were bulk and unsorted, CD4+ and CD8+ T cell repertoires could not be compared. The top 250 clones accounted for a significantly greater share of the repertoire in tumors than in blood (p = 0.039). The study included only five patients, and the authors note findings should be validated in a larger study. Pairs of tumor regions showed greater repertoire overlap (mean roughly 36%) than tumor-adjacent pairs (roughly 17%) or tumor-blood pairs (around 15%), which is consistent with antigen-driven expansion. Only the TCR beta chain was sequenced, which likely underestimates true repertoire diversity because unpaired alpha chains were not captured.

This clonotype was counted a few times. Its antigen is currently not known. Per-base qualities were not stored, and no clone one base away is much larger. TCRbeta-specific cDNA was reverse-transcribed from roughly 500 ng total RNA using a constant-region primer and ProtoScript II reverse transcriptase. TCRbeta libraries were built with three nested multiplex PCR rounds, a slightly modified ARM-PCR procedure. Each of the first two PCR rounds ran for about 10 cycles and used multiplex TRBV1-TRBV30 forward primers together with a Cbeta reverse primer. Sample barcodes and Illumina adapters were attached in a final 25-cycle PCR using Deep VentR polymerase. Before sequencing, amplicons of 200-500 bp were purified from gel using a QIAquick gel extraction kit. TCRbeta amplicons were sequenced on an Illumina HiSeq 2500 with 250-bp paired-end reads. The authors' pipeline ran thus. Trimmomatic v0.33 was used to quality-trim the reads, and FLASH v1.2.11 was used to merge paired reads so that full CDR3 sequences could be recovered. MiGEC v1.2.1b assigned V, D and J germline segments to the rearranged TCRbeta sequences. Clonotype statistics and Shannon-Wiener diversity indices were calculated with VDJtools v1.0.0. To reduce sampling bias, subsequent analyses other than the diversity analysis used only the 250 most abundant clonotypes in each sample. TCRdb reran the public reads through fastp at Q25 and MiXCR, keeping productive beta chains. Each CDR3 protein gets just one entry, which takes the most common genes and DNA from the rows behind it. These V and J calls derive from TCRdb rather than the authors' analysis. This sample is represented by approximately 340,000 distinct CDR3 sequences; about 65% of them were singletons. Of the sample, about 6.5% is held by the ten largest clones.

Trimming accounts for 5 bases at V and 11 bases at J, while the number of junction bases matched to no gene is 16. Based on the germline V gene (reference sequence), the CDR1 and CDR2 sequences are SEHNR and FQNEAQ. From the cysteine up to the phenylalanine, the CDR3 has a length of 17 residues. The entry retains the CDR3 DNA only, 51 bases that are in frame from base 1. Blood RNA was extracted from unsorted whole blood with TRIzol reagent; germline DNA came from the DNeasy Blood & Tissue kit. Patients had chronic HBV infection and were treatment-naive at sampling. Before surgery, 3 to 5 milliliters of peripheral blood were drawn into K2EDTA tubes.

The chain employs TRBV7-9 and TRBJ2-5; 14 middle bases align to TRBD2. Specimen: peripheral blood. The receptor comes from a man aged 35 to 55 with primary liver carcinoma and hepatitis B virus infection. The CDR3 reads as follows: CASSTGGLAGVSRGQYF. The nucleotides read TGTGCCAGCAGCACCGGGGGACTAGCGGGAGTATCTCGAGGACAGTACTTC.